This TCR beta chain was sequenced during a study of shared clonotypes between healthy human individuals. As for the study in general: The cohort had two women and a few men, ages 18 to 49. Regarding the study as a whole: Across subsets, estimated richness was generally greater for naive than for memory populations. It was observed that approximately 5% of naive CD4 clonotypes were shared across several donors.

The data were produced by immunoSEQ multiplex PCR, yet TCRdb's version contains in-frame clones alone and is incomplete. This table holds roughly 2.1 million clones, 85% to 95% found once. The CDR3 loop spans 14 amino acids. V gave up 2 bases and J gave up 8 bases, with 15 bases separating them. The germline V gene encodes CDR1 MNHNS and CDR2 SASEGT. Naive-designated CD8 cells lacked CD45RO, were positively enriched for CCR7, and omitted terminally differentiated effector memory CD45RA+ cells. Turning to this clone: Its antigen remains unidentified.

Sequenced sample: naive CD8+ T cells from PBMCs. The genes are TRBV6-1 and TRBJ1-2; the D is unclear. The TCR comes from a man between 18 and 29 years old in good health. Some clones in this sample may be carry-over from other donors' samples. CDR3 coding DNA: TGTGCCAGCAGTGAACGGTACAGAGGAGGGGGCTACACCTTC. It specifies CASSERYRGGGYTF.